This TCR beta chain derives from a study of T cell responses to AZD1222 COVID-19 vaccine. Looking at the study overall: Whether given at about 4 or about 12 weeks, second doses were pooled.

Sequenced by immunoSEQ multiplex PCR; TCRdb stores in-frame clones only, minus some. The sample contains about 140,000 clones, more than 85% of which appear only once. The CDR3 is made up of 18 amino acids. V dropped 4 bases and J dropped 5; count of bases not matched to a gene: 13. Germline CDR1 is SGHDT and CDR2 is YYEEEE. In regard to this clone: Antigen specificity is unknown.

Study results and limitations: At 160-218 and 743-854, vaccine-associated CD4 TCRs were dominant, and they spanned spike. Donor demographics were predominantly white British with a female majority; clonal diversity may be underestimated. At baseline, just 6 or 7 AZD1222 recipients tested seropositive.

The rearrangement joins TRBV5-6 to TRBJ2-3; TRBD2 agrees at 13 bases. The receptor's source is an adult in good health. The material was peripheral blood, obtained on day 0 of AZD1222 vaccination. The CDR3 reads CASSSLGLAGVGEDTQYF. CDR3 coding DNA: TGTGCCAGCAGCAGCCTCGGACTAGCGGGAGTGGGGGAAGATACGCAGTATTTT.